Listed here are 28 T cell receptor beta chains from one sample, sequenced in a study of control samples from healthy donors and cancer patients. Measured with immunoSEQ multiplex PCR; TCRdb has only the in-frame clones, and not every one. The profile shows approximately 84,000 clones, 90% to 95% of them singletons. What was sequenced was blood. These receptors were collected from a man younger than 45 in good health.

The chain has TRBV7-2 and TRBJ2-3; D possibly corresponds to TRBD2 (5 bases). The V and J ends lost 4 bases and 4 bases respectively, with 18 bases between them. The CDR3 totals 16 residues. The germline gives CDR1 SGHTA, CDR2 FQGNSA. The CDR3 spells CASSSRSGSMADTQYF. The CDR3, as DNA: TGTGCCAGCAGCTCCCGATCGGGGAGTATGGCAGATACGCAGTATTTT.

This rearrangement joins TRBV21-1 to TRBJ1-4. TRBV21-1 is a known pseudogene. CDR3 length equals 20 residues. The CDR3 here is CASSKLSEQRNLSTNEKLFF. The CDR3, as DNA: TGTGCCAGCAGCAAACTCTCCGAACAGCGAAACCTTTCAACTAATGAAAAACTGTTTTTT.

The genes are TRBV27 and TRBJ2-7; 8 nucleotides align to TRBD1. Trimming took 2 bases from V and 7 from J; bases not matched to a gene: 10. This CDR3 comprises 15 residues. The V gene's germline CDR1 is MNHEY and CDR2 SMNVEV (reference sequence). The DNA for the CDR3 is TGTGCCAGCAGTTTACCGGACAGGGCCACTAGTGAGCAGTACTTC. It encodes CASSLPDRATSEQYF.

J is TRBJ2-3 and V is TRBV7-8, with TRBD2 matching over 10 bases. The CDR3 length is 16 residues. Trimming cost V 5 bases and J 4 bases; bases outside gene matches: 9. Germline V lookup: CDR1 SGHVS, CDR2 FQNEAQ. The CDR3 reads CASSRAGTSVADTQYF. CDR3 nucleotide sequence: TGTGCCAGCAGCCGAGCCGGGACTAGCGTCGCAGATACGCAGTATTTT.

This chain joins TRBV28 and TRBJ1-2; D is unclear. The germline V gene encodes CDR1 MDHEN and CDR2 SYDVKM. V lost 5 bases, J lost 4 bases, and 14 bases lay in between. The CDR3 length is 14 residues. CDR3 DNA sequence: TGTGCCAGCAGTCCCCCACAAGGGTTCTATGGCTACACCTTC. Amino acid sequence: CASSPPQGFYGYTF.

The V call is TRBV7-9, the J call TRBJ1-4; D may be TRBD1 (5 bases). Between the trimmed V and J ends, which lost 1 base and 4 bases, there was a span of 16 bases. From germline, CDR1 is SEHNR and CDR2 FQNEAQ (reference sequence). This CDR3 region has 17 residues. The CDR3 sequence is CASSLVRTGGLNEKLFF. DNA of the CDR3: TGTGCCAGCAGCTTAGTAAGAACGGGGGGACTTAATGAAAAACTGTTTTTT. Based on the CDR3 plus reference TRBV7-9 and TRBJ1-4, the full variable domain is DTGVSQNPRHKITKRGQNVTFRCDPISEHNRLYWYRQTLGQGPEFLTYFQNEAQLEKSRLLSDRFSAERPKGSFSTLEIQRTEQGDSAMYLCASSLVRTGGLNEKLFFGSGTQLSVL.

The rearrangement joins TRBV18 to TRBJ2-5, with TRBD1 matching 9 bases. The germline V gene encodes CDR1 KGHSH and CDR2 LQKENI. The CDR3 covers 14 residues. J lost 5 bases, V lost 3 bases, and 4 bases had no gene match. The CDR3 region has the DNA TGTGCCAGCTCACCGACAGGGGGAGGGGAGACCCAGTACTTC. It yields the protein CASSPTGGGETQYF. Filled out from reference TRBV18 and TRBJ2-5, the complete variable domain reads NAGVMQNPRHLVRRRGQEARLRCSPMKGHSHVYWYRQLPEEGLKFMVYLQKENIIDESGMPKERFSAEFPKEGPSILRIQQVVRGDSAAYFCASSPTGGGETQYFGPGTRLLVL.

The CDR3 is CASSEQGQSNQPQHF. The CDR3 nucleotides are TGTGCCAGCAGTGAGCAGGGACAGTCAAATCAGCCCCAGCATTTT. The rearrangement joins TRBV2 to TRBJ1-5; 7 bases fit TRBD1. J lost 4 bases, V lost 3 bases, and 6 bases had no gene match. Germline V gives CDR1 SNHLY, CDR2 FYNNEI. The CDR3 length is 15 residues.

The gene calls are TRBV2 and TRBJ2-5, with D maybe TRBD2 (5 bases). Germline V CDR1 and CDR2: SNHLY, FYNNEI. The CDR3 has 14 residues. V was pared by 4 bases and J by 4 bases, with 13 bases between. The CDR3 region is CASSGGPRGETQYF. The CDR3 region has the DNA TGTGCCAGCAGTGGCGGGCCTCGGGGAGAGACCCAGTACTTC. The entire variable domain, with the rest obtained from reference TRBV2 and TRBJ2-5, is as follows: EPEVTQTPSHQVTQMGQEVILRCVPISNHLYFYWYRQILGQKVEFLVSFYNNEISEKSEIFDDQFSVERPDGSNFTLKIRSTKLEDSAMYFCASSGGPRGETQYFGPGTRLLVL.

This CDR3 reads CASSLQTIQETQYF. The CDR3 DNA follows: TGTGCCAGCAGTTTACAAACGATACAAGAGACCCAGTACTTC. The genes are TRBV28 and TRBJ2-5, with D hard to call. The V end was cut by 2 bases, the J end by 2 bases, with 9 bases between. The germline V gene has CDR1 MDHEN and CDR2 SYDVKM. The CDR3 runs to 14 residues.

The genes are TRBV3-1 (or the pseudogene TRBV3-2) and TRBJ2-3; D not certain. The CDR3 is made up of 16 amino acids. V was shortened by 2 bases and J by 2 bases, with 14 bases between the two germline ends. Germline CDR1 is LGHDT and CDR2 is YNNKEL (reference sequence). The CDR3, as DNA: TGTGCCAGCAGCCAATATGAACAGCCCCCCACAGATACGCAGTATTTT. Translated: CASSQYEQPPTDTQYF.

The J gene is TRBJ1-2, the V gene TRBV9, with TRBD1 matching over 7 bases. V was clipped by 3 bases and J by 6 bases; unmatched bases: 8. The germline gives CDR1 SGDLS, CDR2 YYNGEE. This CDR3 spans 14 amino acids. The CDR3 loop is CASSASQGRNGYTF. CDR3 nucleotide sequence: TGTGCCAGCAGCGCATCACAGGGGAGGAATGGCTACACCTTC. Based on the CDR3 plus reference TRBV9 and TRBJ1-2, the full variable domain is DSGVTQTPKHLITATGQRVTLRCSPRSGDLSVYWYQQSLDQGLQFLIQYYNGEERAKGNILERFSAQQFPDLHSELNLSSLELGDSALYFCASSASQGRNGYTFGSGTRLTVV.

The V gene is TRBV19, the J gene TRBJ1-1; D unresolved. The V end lost 10 bases, the J end lost 8 bases, and 17 bases lay between the germline ends. The CDR3 covers 12 residues. Germline V gene sequence: CDR1 LNHDA, CDR2 SQIVND (reference sequence). CDR3 bases: TGTGCCACCTCCTCCGGACGGCAAGAAGCTTTCTTT. Translated, it gives CATSSGRQEAFF.

The genes are TRBV19 and TRBJ2-7, with 8 positions matching TRBD2. V dropped 0 bases and J dropped 2; count of bases not matched to a gene: 3. The CDR3 has 15 residues. Germline-derived CDR1 and CDR2 are LNHDA and SQIVND (reference sequence). CDR3 amino acids: CASSIDERGPYEQYF. The CDR3 DNA reads as TGTGCCAGTAGTATAGATGAGCGGGGGCCCTACGAGCAGTACTTC.

The chain joins TRBV2 to TRBJ1-6; 9 bases are a match to TRBD1. CDR1 and CDR2 from the germline V gene are SNHLY and FYNNEI. V was clipped by 6 bases and J by 9 bases; unmatched bases: 3. The CDR3 covers 13 residues. The CDR3 DNA follows: TGTGCCAGCAGCGACAGGGGGGGTTCACCCCTCCACTTT. Amino acids: CASSDRGGSPLHF.

V gene TRBV7-9 combines with J gene TRBJ2-1, with TRBD2 matching 13 bases. CDR1 is SEHNR, CDR2 FQNEAQ, per germline (reference sequence). This CDR3 has 16 amino acids. V shed 5 bases, J shed 8 bases, and the junction held 9 bases outside the gene matches. CDR3: CASSMHWTSGSYEQFF. In nucleotides, the CDR3 is TGTGCCAGCAGCATGCATTGGACTAGCGGGAGCTATGAGCAGTTCTTC.

This clone came up once. The J gene is TRBJ2-3, the V gene TRBV5-4; D remains unclear. The CDR3 consists of 14 residues. CDR1 is SGHNT, CDR2 YYREEE, per germline (reference sequence). Trimming cost V 6 bases and J 2 bases, with 13 bases left between them. The CDR3 region is CASTLDLNTDTQYF. The CDR3 DNA reads TGTGCCAGCACCCTAGACCTGAACACAGATACGCAGTATTTT.

This clone appeared once. The V gene is TRBV29-1, the J gene TRBJ2-5, with D maybe TRBD2 (6 bases). This CDR3 has 13 residues. Germline lookup yields CDR1 SQVTM and CDR2 ANQGSEA. The V and J ends lost 4 bases and 5 bases respectively, with 14 bases between them. CDR3: CSVAVSSVETQYF. DNA for the CDR3: TGCAGCGTTGCGGTCTCTAGCGTGGAGACCCAGTACTTC.

This sequence joins TRBV5-1 and TRBJ1-6; D is undetermined. The CDR3 is 16 amino acids. Trimming removed 0 bases from V and 5 bases from J, with 12 bases in between. Germline-derived CDR1 and CDR2 are SGHRS and YFSETQ. CDR3 sequence (DNA): TGCGCCAGCAGCTTGGACCGTGCCGAGAATAATTCACCCCTCCACTTT. Translation gives CASSLDRAENNSPLHF.

The chain joins TRBV2 to TRBJ2-1; 11 nucleotides align to TRBD1. The CDR3 totals 14 residues. The junction had 5 bases not matched to a gene; V was cut back by 4 bases and J by 9 bases. CDR1 is SNHLY and CDR2 is FYNNEI in the germline V gene. The CDR3 reads CASSGGTGGFEQFF. The CDR3 nucleotides are TGTGCCAGCAGTGGTGGGACAGGGGGATTTGAGCAGTTCTTC.

J is TRBJ2-1 and V is TRBV5-8; D is unresolved. The CDR3 runs to 14 residues. Germline-derived CDR1 and CDR2 are SGHTS and YDEGEE. Trimming pared 2 bases from V and 8 bases from J, leaving 14 bases between. The CDR3 region has the DNA TGTGCCAGCAGCTTAATTGGGCTTTTCTATGAGCAGTTCTTC. Translating it yields CASSLIGLFYEQFF.

The chain recombines TRBV18 with TRBJ2-1; D is ambiguous. The CDR3 contains 11 residues. Germline CDR1 reads KGHSH; CDR2 reads LQKENI. Trimming removed 3 bases at V and 5 bases at J, with 2 bases between. The CDR3 is CASSPDNEQFF. DNA of the CDR3: TGTGCCAGCTCACCTGACAATGAGCAGTTCTTC.

The rearrangement links TRBV28 to TRBJ2-5; 7 bases are shared with TRBD1. The length of the CDR3 is 14 residues. Germline V gene data show CDR1 as MDHEN and CDR2 as SYDVKM. J was trimmed by 5 bases and V by 3 bases; bases with no gene match: 6. The CDR3 DNA reads TGTGCCAGCAGTTTTGGGACAGATCAGGAGACCCAGTACTTC. Protein sequence: CASSFGTDQETQYF.

This chain uses TRBV30 with TRBJ1-6; D possibly corresponds to TRBD1 (5 bases). This CDR3 comprises 12 residues. With 8 bases removed from V and 2 bases from J, the gap between germline ends came to 7 bases. The V gene's germline CDR1 is GTSNPN and CDR2 SVGIG (reference sequence). The CDR3 reads CAGGPYNSPLHF. The CDR3 nucleotides read TGTGCCGGGGGTCCCTATAATTCACCCCTCCACTTT. Full variable domain (rest looked up from reference TRBV30 and TRBJ1-6): SQTIHQWPATLVQPVGSPLSLECTVEGTSNPNLYWYRQAAGRGLQLLFYSVGIGQISSEVPQNLSASRPQDRQFILSSKKLLLSDSGFYLCAGGPYNSPLHFGNGTRLTVT.

The genes are TRBV5-4 and TRBJ1-6; 8 bases are a match to TRBD1. CDR3 length equals 16 residues. Germline V gives CDR1 SGHNT, CDR2 YYREEE (reference sequence). Germline trimming cut 4 bases from V and 0 bases from J; bases unmatched to any gene: 3. CDR3 in DNA: TGTGCCAGCAGCCAAACAGGGGGCTCCTATAATTCACCCCTCCACTTT. It codes for CASSQTGGSYNSPLHF.

This rearrangement joins TRBV19 to TRBJ2-7; weak D call: TRBD2 (5 bases). Trimming left V 2 bases short and J 7 bases short, with 15 bases between. The CDR3 is 14 amino acids. Germline lookup yields CDR1 LNHDA and CDR2 SQIVND (reference sequence). In DNA, the CDR3 is TGTGCCAGTAGTATATCACCGGTTTCGGGGGAGCAGTACTTC. This translates into CASSISPVSGEQYF.

The J gene is TRBJ2-3, the V gene TRBV30, with D possibly matching TRBD2 (5 bases). CDR3 length: 13 residues. Germline lookup yields CDR1 GTSNPN and CDR2 SVGIG (reference sequence). V was pared by 0 bases and J by 3 bases, with 7 bases between. The CDR3 DNA reads TGTGCCTGGAGTGTACCGGGGACAGATACGCAGTATTTT. It translates to CAWSVPGTDTQYF.

The chain is built from TRBV7-3 and TRBJ2-1; 9 bases line up with TRBD1. The CDR3 consists of 13 residues. The germline gives CDR1 SGHTA, CDR2 FQGTGA. The V and J ends lost 5 bases and 10 bases, in that order; junction bases with no gene match: 6. The CDR3 DNA sequence: TGTGCCAGCAGCACGGGACAGGGAACGGAGCAGTTCTTC. Protein: CASSTGQGTEQFF.